Following are 22 T cell receptor beta chains from one sample sequenced in a study of cytomegalovirus exposure and HLA in healthy donors (dated by TCRdb to about 2017). The library relied on the immunoSEQ multiplex PCR assay. The multiplex PCR relied on a mix of 60 forward primers for TCR Vbeta segments and 13 reverse primers for TCR Jbeta segments. TCRdb holds this immuneACCESS table with in-frame rearrangements only. Some clones are missing; in checked studies, unresolved V genes explain under half, and the rest has no known cause. This sample gives fewer than 180,000 clones in total; about 60% of them show up just once. The ten most abundant clones make up about 7.1% of the sample. Sequencing was carried out using PBMCs. Every receptor here comes from a woman in her sixties in good health and CMV-seropositive.

The J gene is TRBJ2-7, the V gene TRBV30; no definite D call. Germline loops: CDR1 GTSNPN, CDR2 SVGIG (reference sequence). There are 13 residues in the CDR3. The V gene lost 0 bases and the J gene lost 1 base, with 7 bases spanning the gap. For the CDR3, the DNA is TGTGCCTGGAGTGTAAAACTTTCCTACGAGCAGTACTTC. It translates to CAWSVKLSYEQYF.

This chain uses TRBV4-1 with TRBJ1-1; no firm D call. CDR1 and CDR2 (germline): MGHRA, YSYEKL. The CDR3 contains 13 residues. V was cut by 5 bases and J by 0 bases, with 7 bases left in between. CDR3 loop: CASSESMNTEAFF. The DNA for the CDR3 is TGCGCCAGCAGCGAAAGCATGAACACTGAAGCTTTCTTT.

The CDR3 nucleotides are TGTGCCAGCAGCGTTACTAGCGGGAGGGAAGATACGCAGTATTTT. Its translation is CASSVTSGREDTQYF. The chain has TRBV7-3 and TRBJ2-3, with 13 bases matching TRBD2. The CDR3 consists of 15 residues. Germline V gene data show CDR1 as SGHTA and CDR2 as FQGTGA. With V trimmed by 5 bases and J by 5 bases, 4 bases remained unmatched.

V gene TRBV6-1 combines with J gene TRBJ2-1; the match to TRBD1 covers 11 bases. The CDR3 has 16 amino acids. Germline CDR1 MNHNS, CDR2 SASEGT. Trimming removed 2 bases from V and 5 bases from J; junction bases left unmatched: 5. CDR3: CASSEYGTGGNNEQFF. The CDR3 DNA reads TGTGCCAGCAGTGAATACGGGACAGGGGGAAACAATGAGCAGTTCTTC.

CDR3 loop: CASKQGRTEGSPLHF. The CDR3 region has the DNA TGTGCCAGCAAACAGGGAAGGACAGAGGGATCACCCCTCCACTTT. The chain uses TRBV2 and TRBJ1-6, with D tentatively TRBD1 (6 bases). Germline CDR1 and CDR2: SNHLY and FYNNEI. The ends were cut back, 7 bases at V and 10 bases at J, with 20 bases in the middle. This CDR3 comprises 15 residues.

This clone came up a few times. The rearrangement joins TRBV28 to TRBJ2-3; 7 nucleotides line up with TRBD2. This CDR3 spans 18 amino acids. Germline trimming cut 4 bases from V and 4 bases from J; bases unmatched to any gene: 17. Germline-derived CDR1 and CDR2 are MDHEN and SYDVKM. CDR3: CASSSPALWREYADTQYF. The DNA for the CDR3 is TGTGCCAGCAGTTCTCCCGCTTTGTGGCGGGAGTATGCAGATACGCAGTATTTT.

The chain joins TRBV28 to TRBJ1-1, with a weak D call TRBD1 (5 bases). The V gene's germline CDR1 is MDHEN and CDR2 SYDVKM. V was shortened by 3 bases and J by 11 bases, with 19 bases between the two germline ends. This CDR3 is built from 14 residues. CDR3 in DNA: TGTGCCAGCAGTTTGGGATGGAGAGGCGGGGGGGCTTTCTTT. As protein: CASSLGWRGGGAFF.

V gene TRBV7-9 combines with J gene TRBJ2-7; 8 positions agree with TRBD2. The CDR3 covers 15 residues. V trimming: 5 bases; J trimming: 3 bases; junction bases outside the gene matches: 9. From germline, CDR1 is SEHNR and CDR2 FQNEAQ (reference sequence). CDR3 sequence reads: CASSRRGTSLYEQYF. The CDR3 nucleotides are TGTGCCAGCAGCCGACGAGGGACTAGTCTCTACGAGCAGTACTTC. The whole variable domain, remainder taken from reference TRBV7-9 and TRBJ2-7, is DTGVSQNPRHKITKRGQNVTFRCDPISEHNRLYWYRQTLGQGPEFLTYFQNEAQLEKSRLLSDRFSAERPKGSFSTLEIQRTEQGDSAMYLCASSRRGTSLYEQYFGPGTRLTVT.

The V call is TRBV28, the J call TRBJ1-4; unclear D gene. Per germline, CDR1 MDHEN and CDR2 SYDVKM. V was clipped by 3 bases and J by 6 bases, with 5 bases between them. The CDR3 consists of 12 residues. CDR3 amino acids: CASSFRDEKLFF. The DNA for the CDR3 is TGTGCCAGCAGTTTCCGAGATGAAAAACTGTTTTTT.

This chain links TRBV6-5 with TRBJ1-2, with D maybe TRBD1 (6 bases). The CDR3 sequence is 13 residues long. Germline V lookup: CDR1 MNHEY, CDR2 SVGAGI. V was clipped by 0 bases and J by 7 bases, with 9 bases between them. CDR3 bases: TGTGCCAGCAGTTACTCAGGGGGAAGTGGCTACACCTTC. Translating it yields CASSYSGGSGYTF.

V usage is TRBV4-3 and J usage is TRBJ2-3; D perhaps matches TRBD2 (6 bases). V shed 4 bases and J shed 6 bases, with 17 bases lying between them. The CDR3 is 15 amino acids. Germline-derived CDR1 and CDR2 are LGHNA and YSLEER. CDR3 loop: CASSPGTPRSDTQYF. As DNA, the CDR3 is TGCGCCAGCAGCCCAGGGACTCCCAGGTCTGATACGCAGTATTTT.

This clone was seen only once. CDR3 sequence: CASSLRSGGAGYGYTF. CDR3 DNA sequence: TGTGCCAGCAGTTTAAGGTCGGGGGGCGCGGGCTATGGCTACACCTTC. The chain links TRBV28 to TRBJ1-2; D possibly corresponds to TRBD1 (6 bases). V was cut by 2 bases and J by 4 bases, with 17 bases left in between. In germline, CDR1 is MDHEN, CDR2 SYDVKM. The length of the CDR3 is 16 residues.

This chain links TRBV28 with TRBJ2-7, with 9 bases fitting TRBD2. This CDR3 spans 12 amino acids. The V and J ends lost 7 bases and 12 bases, in that order; junction bases with no gene match: 10. From germline, CDR1 is MDHEN and CDR2 SYDVKM. The chain's CDR3 is CASTPTSGRPYF. The CDR3 nucleotides are TGTGCCAGCACCCCGACTAGCGGAAGGCCGTACTTC.

The chain recombines TRBV5-4 with TRBJ2-5; 9 bases are a match to TRBD2. Losses at the gene ends were 4 bases for V and 2 bases for J; bases not matched to a gene: 12. CDR3 length equals 17 residues. Germline-derived CDR1 and CDR2 are SGHNT and YYREEE (reference sequence). The DNA of the CDR3 is TGTGCCAGCAGCGAATCCGGCGTGGCGGGAGGGCAAGAGACCCAGTACTTC. This sequence encodes CASSESGVAGGQETQYF.

In the case of this clone: This sample also contains other DNA sequences that code for the same CDR3. This chain joins TRBV6-5 and TRBJ2-1; 12 bases map to TRBD2. J was trimmed by 4 bases and V by 4 bases; bases with no gene match: 2. The CDR3 totals 15 residues. Per germline, CDR1 MNHEY and CDR2 SVGAGI. The CDR3 nucleotides are TGTGCCAGCAGTTCTGGACTAGCGGGGTACAATGAGCAGTTCTTC. Its translation is CASSSGLAGYNEQFF.

This chain uses TRBV6-6 with TRBJ2-1, with D uncertain. Deletions cut 0 bases from V and 7 bases from J, with 7 bases between. Per the germline V gene, CDR1 is MNHNY and CDR2 is SVGAGI (reference sequence). The CDR3 is made up of 13 amino acids. The chain's CDR3 is CASSYSAGNEQFF. The CDR3 DNA follows: TGTGCCAGCAGTTACTCGGCCGGGAATGAGCAGTTCTTC.

This clone was counted only a few times. This rearrangement joins TRBV10-2 to TRBJ2-1, with TRBD2 matching 8 bases. The CDR3 is 17 residues long. The germline V gene encodes CDR1 WSHSY and CDR2 SAAADI. V trimming: 2 bases; J trimming: 0 bases; junction bases outside the gene matches: 6. Written as DNA, the CDR3 is TGCGCCAGCAGTGAGAACCCGGGGGGGAGCTCCTACAATGAGCAGTTCTTC. Protein sequence: CASSENPGGSSYNEQFF.

The rearrangement links TRBV6-5 to TRBJ1-1; 7 bases are shared with TRBD1. Germline V gene sequence: CDR1 MNHEY, CDR2 SVGAGI. Trimming at V came to 6 bases and at J to 8 bases, leaving 9 bases not matched to a gene. The CDR3 extends over 13 amino acids. CDR3 residues: CASRRTGRREAFF. DNA of the CDR3: TGTGCCAGCAGACGGACAGGACGAAGGGAAGCTTTCTTT.

This chain uses TRBV2 with TRBJ2-5; 7 nucleotides align to TRBD1. The CDR3 runs to 13 residues. CDR1 and CDR2 from the germline V gene are SNHLY and FYNNEI. With V trimmed by 5 bases and J by 5 bases, 5 bases remained unmatched. The CDR3 DNA is TGTGCCAGCAGTCAGGACAGGAGGGAGACCCAGTACTTC. It specifies CASSQDRRETQYF.

A remark on this clone: In the same sample, other DNA sequences code for this CDR3. The CDR3 region is CASSLETGTSVETQYF. The CDR3, as DNA: TGTGCCAGCAGCTTAGAGACCGGGACTAGCGTCGAGACCCAGTACTTC. The chain joins TRBV7-8 to TRBJ2-5; 10 nucleotides agree with TRBD2. This CDR3 comprises 16 residues. After removal of 1 base from V and 5 bases from J, the junction contained 7 bases not matched to a gene. Germline V lookup: CDR1 SGHVS, CDR2 FQNEAQ.

A single count supports this clone. The CDR3 protein is CASREAGVGDNEQFF. CDR3 nucleotides: TGTGCCAGTAGAGAGGCCGGGGTAGGTGACAATGAGCAGTTCTTC. The chain links TRBV19 to TRBJ2-1, with a tentative D call TRBD2 (5 bases). The CDR3 covers 15 residues. Trimming left V 6 bases short and J 5 bases short, with 17 bases between. Germline CDR1 is LNHDA and CDR2 is SQIVND (reference sequence).

The chain has TRBV5-1 and TRBJ1-2; 7 nucleotides match TRBD1. The CDR3 spans 14 residues. Per the germline V gene, CDR1 is SGHRS and CDR2 is YFSETQ. V was clipped by 1 base and J by 6 bases; unmatched bases: 6. The CDR3: CASSLIPGTDGYTF. The CDR3 region has the DNA TGCGCCAGCAGCTTGATACCCGGGACAGATGGCTACACCTTC. Based on the CDR3 plus reference TRBV5-1 and TRBJ1-2, the full variable domain is KAGVTQTPRYLIKTRGQQVTLSCSPISGHRSVSWYQQTPGQGLQFLFEYFSETQRNKGNFPGRFSGRQFSNSRSEMNVSTLELGDSALYLCASSLIPGTDGYTFGSGTRLTVV.